The 6 T cell receptor beta chains reported below all come from one sample, sequenced in a study of regulatory T cells in long-lasting Graves disease. Construction of TCR beta libraries relied on iRepertoire HTBI primers and on Arm-PCR targeting CDR3 regions. Each CDR3 protein is one row after TCRdb ran MiXCR on the multiplex PCR reads. The data show roughly 500,000 distinct CDR3 sequences, approximately 13% seen once. Time point specified: newly diagnosed GD, antithyroid drugs for less than 3 months. The TCR library was made from RNA extracted from PBMCs. The data were also submitted as part of a second study, on T cells in Graves' hyperthyroidism and ophthalmopathy.

Material: peripheral blood mononuclear cells (PBMCs), obtained at new diagnosis, from a patient treated with antithyroid drugs. Every receptor here comes from a man between 25 and 39 years old with Graves disease.

The chain is built from TRBV2 and TRBJ1-1; D gene ambiguous. The CDR3 extends over 16 amino acids. Trimming cost V 6 bases and J 1 base, with 18 bases left between them. Germline loops: CDR1 SNHLY, CDR2 FYNNEI. CDR3 coding DNA: TGTGCCAGCAGGATCAGGAGGGCTGGGCGGAACACTGAAGCTTTCTTT. Its translation is CASRIRRAGRNTEAFF.

This clonotype was seen many times. CDR3 coding DNA: TGTGCCAGCAGTCCAGGGGGGACTGAGAATTCACCCCTCCACTTT. Translation gives CASSPGGTENSPLHF. The V and J genes are TRBV11-2 and TRBJ1-6; 7 nucleotides align to TRBD1. This CDR3 is built from 15 residues. The germline V gene has CDR1 SGHAT and CDR2 FQNNGV. V dropped 6 bases and J dropped 7; count of bases not matched to a gene: 9.

The chain has TRBV20-1 and TRBJ2-5; D unresolved. Trimming removed 0 bases from V and 2 bases from J, with 10 bases in between. CDR3 length: 14 amino acids. Germline CDR1 DFQATT, CDR2 SNEGSKA (reference sequence). CDR3 nucleotide sequence: TGCAGTGCTAGAGATTGGGTCCCGCAAGAGACCCAGTACTTC. It codes for CSARDWVPQETQYF.

This clonotype has a count of ten or more. This chain uses TRBV27 with TRBJ1-2, with TRBD1 matching 9 bases. This CDR3 is 14 amino acids long. J lost 6 bases, V lost 5 bases, and 7 bases had no gene match. Germline V gene data show CDR1 as MNHEY and CDR2 as SMNVEV (reference sequence). The CDR3 loop reads CASSPRTGEDGYTF. The CDR3 bases are TGTGCCAGCAGTCCTCGGACAGGGGAGGATGGCTACACCTTC.

The table lists this clonotype with a few counts. The chain employs TRBV27 and TRBJ2-1; a possible D gene is TRBD2 (5 bases). Germline-derived CDR1 and CDR2 are MNHEY and SMNVEV (reference sequence). V lost 6 bases to trimming and J lost 0 bases, with 15 bases between them. The CDR3 covers 16 residues. CDR3 residues: CASSWETSNSYNEQFF. CDR3 bases: TGTGCCAGCAGCTGGGAGACTTCGAACTCCTACAATGAGCAGTTCTTC.

Many counts were recorded for this clonotype. The chain links TRBV7-9 to TRBJ2-7; D gene uncertain. Trimming pared 2 bases from V and 6 bases from J, leaving 14 bases between. CDR1 and CDR2 (germline): SEHNR, FQNEAQ (reference sequence). The CDR3 is 14 residues long. The CDR3 coding sequence is TGTGCCAGCAGCTTAAAAGGCGGCTCGACCGAGCAGTACTTC. It translates to CASSLKGGSTEQYF.